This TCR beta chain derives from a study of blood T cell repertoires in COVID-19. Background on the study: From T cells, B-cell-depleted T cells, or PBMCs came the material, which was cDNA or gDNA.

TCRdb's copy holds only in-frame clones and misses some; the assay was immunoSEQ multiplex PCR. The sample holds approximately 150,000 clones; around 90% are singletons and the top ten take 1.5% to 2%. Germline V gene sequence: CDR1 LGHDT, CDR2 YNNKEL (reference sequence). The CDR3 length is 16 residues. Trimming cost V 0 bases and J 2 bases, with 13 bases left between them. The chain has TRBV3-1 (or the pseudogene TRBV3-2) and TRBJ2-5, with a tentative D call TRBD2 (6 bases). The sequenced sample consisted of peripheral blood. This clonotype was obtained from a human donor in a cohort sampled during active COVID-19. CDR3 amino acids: CASSQDSRDFQETQYF. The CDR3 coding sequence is TGTGCCAGCAGCCAAGATTCCCGGGACTTTCAAGAGACCCAGTACTTC.